The T cell receptor beta chain under discussion was sequenced for a study of cytomegalovirus exposure and HLA in healthy donors. The CDR3 spans 14 residues. V was clipped by 7 bases and J by 2 bases, with 14 bases between them. Germline CDR1 is MNHNY and CDR2 is SVGAGI (reference sequence). With 60 Vbeta and 13 Jbeta primers, the PCR was carried out. Produced via immunoSEQ multiplex PCR; TCRdb's table is partial and in-frame only. Among about 190,000 clones, around four fifths were seen once, and the ten largest hold approximately 0.74%. Sequencing was performed on PBMCs. The origin of this receptor is a woman aged 18-29 years in good health and CMV-seronegative. This chain uses TRBV6-6 with TRBJ2-5; a weak D match, TRBD2 (6 bases). The CDR3 loop reads CASTFGGVQETQYF. In nucleotides, the CDR3 is TGTGCCAGCACCTTCGGCGGGGTACAAGAGACCCAGTACTTC.